The next 5 T cell receptor beta chains were all read from a single sample in a study of blood T cell repertoires in COVID-19 (dated by TCRdb to the early 2020s). Library creation used the immunoSEQ multiplex PCR assay. As stored in TCRdb, this immuneACCESS dataset retains in-frame rearrangements with V and J assigned. A fraction of the clones does not appear; measured against another copy, unresolved V genes explain less than half of the discrepancy, and the remainder lacks a known reason. For this sample the table gives 140,000 to 150,000 clones, of which 75% to 90% were detected only once. Roughly 2.9% of the sample goes to the ten largest clones. Sequencing was done on a sample of peripheral blood. These receptors all stem from a man between 60 and 75 years old with active or convalescent COVID-19.

The genes are TRBV6-2 or TRBV6-3 and TRBJ2-1, with 8 bases lining up with TRBD2. This CDR3 comprises 13 residues. The V gene's germline CDR1 is MNHEY and CDR2 SVGEGT. The V gene end was trimmed by 7 bases and the J gene end by 7 bases; junction bases not matched to a gene: 6. The CDR3 DNA reads TGTGCCAGCATCCCCCCTAGCGGGAATGAGCAGTTCTTC. Translated: CASIPPSGNEQFF.

The genes are TRBV3-1 (or the pseudogene TRBV3-2) and TRBJ2-1; TRBD2 agrees at 8 bases. Germline assignment: CDR1 LGHDT and CDR2 YNNKEL (reference sequence). CDR3 length: 16 residues. The J segment lost 4 bases and the V segment lost 0 bases, leaving 5 bases of the junction unmatched. The CDR3 nucleotides are TGTGCCAGCAGCCAAGAGAGCGGGGGACCTTACAATGAGCAGTTCTTC. Encoded protein: CASSQESGGPYNEQFF.

This chain uses TRBV25-1 with TRBJ2-5; maybe TRBD1 (5 bases). There are 15 residues in the CDR3. Germline V gene sequence: CDR1 MGHDK, CDR2 SYGVNS. V was cut by 3 bases and J by 4 bases, with 15 bases left in between. The CDR3 DNA reads as TGTGCCAGCAGTGAGAGCCAGGGAAGCAGAGAGACCCAGTACTTC. Encoded protein: CASSESQGSRETQYF.

J is TRBJ1-6 and V is TRBV7-2; 7 bases agree with TRBD1. The CDR3 consists of 15 residues. The V and J ends lost 5 bases and 7 bases, in that order; junction bases with no gene match: 8. Germline V gives CDR1 SGHTA, CDR2 FQGNSA. DNA of the CDR3: TGTGCCAGCAGCCAAGGGGACAGACGCAATTCACCCCTCCACTTT. Translating it yields CASSQGDRRNSPLHF.

The chain has TRBV6-6 and TRBJ2-2; TRBD1 matches at 7 bases. In germline, CDR1 is MNHNY, CDR2 SVGAGI (reference sequence). The CDR3 totals 13 residues. The J segment lost 7 bases and the V segment lost 7 bases, leaving 6 bases of the junction unmatched. CDR3 bases: TGTGCCAGCAACCTGAACAGGGGCGGGGAGCTGTTTTTT. Protein product: CASNLNRGGELFF.